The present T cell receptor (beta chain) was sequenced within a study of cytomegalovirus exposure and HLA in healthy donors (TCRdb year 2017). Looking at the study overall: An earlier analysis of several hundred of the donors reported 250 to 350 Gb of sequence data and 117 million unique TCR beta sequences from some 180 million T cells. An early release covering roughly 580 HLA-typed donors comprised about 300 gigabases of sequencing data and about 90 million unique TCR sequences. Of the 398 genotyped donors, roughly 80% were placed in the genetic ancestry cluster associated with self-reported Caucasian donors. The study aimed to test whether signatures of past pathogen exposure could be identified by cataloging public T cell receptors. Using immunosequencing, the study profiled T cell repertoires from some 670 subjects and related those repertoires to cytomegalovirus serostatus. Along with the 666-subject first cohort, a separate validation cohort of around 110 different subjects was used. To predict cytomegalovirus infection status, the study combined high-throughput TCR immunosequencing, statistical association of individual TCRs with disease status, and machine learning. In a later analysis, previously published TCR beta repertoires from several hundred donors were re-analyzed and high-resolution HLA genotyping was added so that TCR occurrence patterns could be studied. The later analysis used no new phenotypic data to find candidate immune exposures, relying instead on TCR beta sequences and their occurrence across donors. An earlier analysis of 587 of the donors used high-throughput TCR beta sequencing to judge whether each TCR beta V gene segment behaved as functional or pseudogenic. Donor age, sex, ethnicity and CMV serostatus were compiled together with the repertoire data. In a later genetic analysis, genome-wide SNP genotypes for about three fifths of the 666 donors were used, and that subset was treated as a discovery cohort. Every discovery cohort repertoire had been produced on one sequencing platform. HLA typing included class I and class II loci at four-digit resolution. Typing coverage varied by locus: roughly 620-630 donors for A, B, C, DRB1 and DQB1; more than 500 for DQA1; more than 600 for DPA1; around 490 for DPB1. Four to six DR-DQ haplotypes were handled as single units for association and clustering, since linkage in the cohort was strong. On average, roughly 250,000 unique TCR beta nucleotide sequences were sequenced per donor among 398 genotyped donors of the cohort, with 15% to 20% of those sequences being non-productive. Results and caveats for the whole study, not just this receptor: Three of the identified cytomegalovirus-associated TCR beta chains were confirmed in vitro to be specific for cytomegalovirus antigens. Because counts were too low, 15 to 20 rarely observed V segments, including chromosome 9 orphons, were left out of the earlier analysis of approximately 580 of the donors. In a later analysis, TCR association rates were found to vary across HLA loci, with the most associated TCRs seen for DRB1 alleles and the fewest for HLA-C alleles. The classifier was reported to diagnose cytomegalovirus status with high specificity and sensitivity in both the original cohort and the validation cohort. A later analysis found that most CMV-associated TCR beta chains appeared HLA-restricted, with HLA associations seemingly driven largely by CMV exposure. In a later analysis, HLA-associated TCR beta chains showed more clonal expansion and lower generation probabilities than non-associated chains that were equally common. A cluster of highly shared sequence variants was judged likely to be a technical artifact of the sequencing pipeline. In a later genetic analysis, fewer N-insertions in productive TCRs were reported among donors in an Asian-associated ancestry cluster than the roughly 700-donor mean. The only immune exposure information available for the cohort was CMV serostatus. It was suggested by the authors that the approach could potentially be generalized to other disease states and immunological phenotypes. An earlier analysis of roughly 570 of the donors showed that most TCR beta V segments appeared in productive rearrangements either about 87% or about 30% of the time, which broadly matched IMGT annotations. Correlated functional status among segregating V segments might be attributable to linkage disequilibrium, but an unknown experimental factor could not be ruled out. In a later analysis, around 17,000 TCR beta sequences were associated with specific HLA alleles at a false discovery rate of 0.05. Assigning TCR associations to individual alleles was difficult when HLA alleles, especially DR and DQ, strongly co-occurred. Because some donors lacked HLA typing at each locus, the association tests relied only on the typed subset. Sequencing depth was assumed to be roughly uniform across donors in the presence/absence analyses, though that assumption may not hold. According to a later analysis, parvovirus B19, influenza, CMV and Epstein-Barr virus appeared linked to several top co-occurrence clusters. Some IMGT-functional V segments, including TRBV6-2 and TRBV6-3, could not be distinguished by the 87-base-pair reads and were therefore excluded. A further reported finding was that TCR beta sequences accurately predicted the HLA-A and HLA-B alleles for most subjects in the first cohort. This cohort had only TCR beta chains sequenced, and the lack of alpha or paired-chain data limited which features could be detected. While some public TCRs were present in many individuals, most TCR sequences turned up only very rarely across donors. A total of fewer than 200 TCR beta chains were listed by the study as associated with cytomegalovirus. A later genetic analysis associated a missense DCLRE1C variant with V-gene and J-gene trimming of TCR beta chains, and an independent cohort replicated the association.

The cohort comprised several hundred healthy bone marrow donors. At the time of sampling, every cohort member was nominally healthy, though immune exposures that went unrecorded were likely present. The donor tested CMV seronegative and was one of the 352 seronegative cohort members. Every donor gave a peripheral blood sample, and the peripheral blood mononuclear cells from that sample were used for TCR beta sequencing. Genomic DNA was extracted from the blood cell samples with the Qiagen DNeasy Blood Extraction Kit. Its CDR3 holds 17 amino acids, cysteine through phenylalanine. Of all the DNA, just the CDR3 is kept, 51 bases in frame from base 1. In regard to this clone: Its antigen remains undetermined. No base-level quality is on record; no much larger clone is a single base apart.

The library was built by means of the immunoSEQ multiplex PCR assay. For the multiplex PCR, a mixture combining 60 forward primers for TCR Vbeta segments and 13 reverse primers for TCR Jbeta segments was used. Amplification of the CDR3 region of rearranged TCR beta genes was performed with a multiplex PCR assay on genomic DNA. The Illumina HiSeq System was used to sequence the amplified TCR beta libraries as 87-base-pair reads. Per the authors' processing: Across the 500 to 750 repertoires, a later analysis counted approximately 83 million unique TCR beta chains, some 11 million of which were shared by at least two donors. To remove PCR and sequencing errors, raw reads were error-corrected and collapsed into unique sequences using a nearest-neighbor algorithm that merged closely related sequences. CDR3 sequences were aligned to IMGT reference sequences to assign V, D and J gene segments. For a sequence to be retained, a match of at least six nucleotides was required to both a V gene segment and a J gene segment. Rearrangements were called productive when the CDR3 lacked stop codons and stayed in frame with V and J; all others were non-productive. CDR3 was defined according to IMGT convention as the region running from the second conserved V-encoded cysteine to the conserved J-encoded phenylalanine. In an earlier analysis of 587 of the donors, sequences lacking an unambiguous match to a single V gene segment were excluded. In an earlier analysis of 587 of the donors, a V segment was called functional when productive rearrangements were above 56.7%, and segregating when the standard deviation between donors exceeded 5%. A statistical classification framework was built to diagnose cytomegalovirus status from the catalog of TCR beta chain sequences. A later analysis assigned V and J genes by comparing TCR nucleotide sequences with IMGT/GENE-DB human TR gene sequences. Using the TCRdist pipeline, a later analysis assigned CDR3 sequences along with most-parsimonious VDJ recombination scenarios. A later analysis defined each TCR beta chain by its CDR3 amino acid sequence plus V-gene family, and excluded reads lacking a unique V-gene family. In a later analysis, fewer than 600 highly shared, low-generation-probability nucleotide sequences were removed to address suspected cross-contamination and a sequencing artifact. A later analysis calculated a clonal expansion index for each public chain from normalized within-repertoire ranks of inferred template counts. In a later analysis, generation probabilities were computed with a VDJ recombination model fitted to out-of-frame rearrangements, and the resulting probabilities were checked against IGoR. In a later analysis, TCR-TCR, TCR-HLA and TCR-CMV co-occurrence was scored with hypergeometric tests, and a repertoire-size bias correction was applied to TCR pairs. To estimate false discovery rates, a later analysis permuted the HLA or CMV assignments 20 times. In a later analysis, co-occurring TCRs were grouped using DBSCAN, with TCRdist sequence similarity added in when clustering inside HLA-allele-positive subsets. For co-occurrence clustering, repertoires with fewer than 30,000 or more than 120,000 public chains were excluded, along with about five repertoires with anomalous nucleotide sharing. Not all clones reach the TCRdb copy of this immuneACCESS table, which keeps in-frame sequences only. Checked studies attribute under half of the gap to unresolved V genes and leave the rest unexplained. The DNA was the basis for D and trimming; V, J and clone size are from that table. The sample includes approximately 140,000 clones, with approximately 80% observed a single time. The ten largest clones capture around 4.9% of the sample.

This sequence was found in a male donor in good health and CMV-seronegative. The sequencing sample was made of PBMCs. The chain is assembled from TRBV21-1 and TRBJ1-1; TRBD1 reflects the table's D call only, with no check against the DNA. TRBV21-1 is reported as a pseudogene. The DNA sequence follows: TGTGCCAGCAGCAAAGGAGGTTGGGGCACCCAGAACACTGAAGCTTTCTTT. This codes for CASSKGGWGTQNTEAFF.